This T cell receptor beta chain was profiled in a study of OX40 agonist ivuxolimab in advanced cancers. On the study more broadly: The treatment was a fully human IgG2 OX40 agonist, ivuxolimab. Six ivuxolimab dose levels, 0.01 to 10 mg/kg, were given intravenously every 2 weeks.

Blood sampling took place at baseline, cycle 4 day 1, and cycle 7 day 1. Findings of the study overall: More expanded clones were found, on average, in CD8+ than in CD4+ T cells.

Here immunoSEQ multiplex PCR was the method, and the copy in TCRdb shows in-frame clones only, minus some. The sample lists over 30,000 clones; 65% to 75% were seen once. This clone is medium-sized. Its antigen is still unknown. The CDR3 consists of 13 residues. CDR1 is SGDLS and CDR2 is YYNGEE in the germline V gene. Trimming took off 0 bases at V and 6 bases at J, with 9 bases between the two ends. The genes are TRBV9 and TRBJ1-1; weak D call: TRBD1 (5 bases). The TCR originated in an adult with an advanced solid tumor such as melanoma, head and neck, liver or kidney cancer. Sequencing was performed on CD4+ or CD8+ T cells sorted from blood, taken in a trial of the OX40 agonist ivuxolimab. The chain's CDR3 is CASSVVQGAEAFF. CDR3 DNA: TGTGCCAGCAGCGTAGTTCAGGGAGCTGAAGCTTTCTTT.